The rows below give T cell receptor beta chains drawn from one sample of a study of human T cells and chemical hapten exposure. TCRdb ran MiXCR on the RACE reads and lists one entry per CDR3 protein. Of about 190,000 distinct CDR3 sequences in the sample, 20% to 25% were seen once. This material consisted of whole blood, taken in connection with sensitization to the hapten diphenylcyclopropenone (DPC). All receptors come from a middle-aged woman with alopecia areata. Some clones in this sample may be carry-over from other donors' samples. Each CDR3 is given with its conserved first and last residue. The D gene is left open where the match is weak. A clone size is listed for some rows: how often the clone was seen (once, few, many), or a class if it is expanded.

D gene	V gene	J gene	clone size	CDR3 protein	CDR3 DNA
-	TRBV6-6	TRBJ1-4	-	CASSGGQAEKLFF	TGTGCCAGCAGCGGAGGACAAGCTGAAAAACTGTTTTTT
TRBD1	TRBV29-1	TRBJ1-1	few	CSVRGRSWRTGGQNTEAFF	TGCAGCGTCCGAGGGCGATCGTGGCGGACAGGGGGCCAGAACACTGAAGCTTTCTTT
-	TRBV29-1	TRBJ1-1	few	CSVSGLGAFF	TGCAGCGTCTCGGGACTAGGAGCTTTCTTT
TRBD1	TRBV7-9	TRBJ1-3	-	CASSLTGDTIYF	TGTGCCAGCAGCCTGACAGGGGACACCATATATTTT
-	TRBV9	TRBJ1-4	-	CASSVGDSREKLFF	TGTGCCAGCAGCGTAGGAGACAGTCGAGAAAAACTGTTTTTT
-	TRBV20-1	TRBJ1-1	-	CSAREFTVLEAFF	TGCAGTGCTAGAGAATTCACGGTTCTTGAAGCTTTCTTT
-	TRBV20-1	TRBJ2-1	few	CSARDRGYNAEQFF	TGCAGTGCTAGAGACAGGGGATACAATGCTGAGCAGTTCTTC
TRBD1	TRBV20-1	TRBJ1-1	-	CSALGQAHTEAFF	TGCAGTGCACTGGGACAGGCACACACTGAAGCTTTCTTT
TRBD1	TRBV5-1	TRBJ2-7	few	CASSSPETGGYEQYF	TGCGCCAGCAGCTCCCCCGAGACAGGGGGCTACGAGCAGTACTTC
TRBD2	TRBV20-1	TRBJ2-1	few	CSARGTRARDEQFF	TGCAGTGCTAGAGGGACTAGGGCTCGGGATGAGCAGTTCTTC
-	TRBV9	TRBJ2-2	-	CASSVDLTGELFF	TGTGCCAGCAGCGTAGACTTAACTGGGGAGCTGTTTTTT
TRBD2	TRBV6-4	TRBJ2-1	few	CAGRTSGRLNEQFF	TGTGCCGGAAGGACTAGCGGGAGATTAAATGAGCAGTTCTTC
TRBD2	TRBV11-3	TRBJ2-3	-	CASSQTSGSGTDTQYF	TGTGCCAGCAGCCAGACTAGCGGGAGTGGCACAGATACGCAGTATTTT
-	TRBV7-9	TRBJ1-1	few	CASSLTGPNTEAFF	TGTGCCAGCAGCTTAACAGGCCCGAACACTGAAGCTTTCTTT
-	TRBV4-1	TRBJ2-5	-	CASSQETSQGETQYF	TGCGCCAGCAGCCAAGAGACCAGCCAGGGAGAGACCCAGTACTTC
-	TRBV28	TRBJ1-6	-	CASVGVGFESPLHF	TGTGCCAGCGTGGGGGTAGGGTTTGAATCACCCCTCCACTTT
-	TRBV3-1	TRBJ2-1	many	CASSQGIQTEQFF	TGTGCCAGCAGCCAAGGCATCCAGACTGAGCAGTTCTTC
TRBD1	TRBV5-6	TRBJ2-1	-	CASSRGQGYNEQFF	TGTGCCAGCAGCCGGGGACAGGGCTACAATGAGCAGTTCTTC
TRBD1	TRBV11-2	TRBJ2-6	few	CASSGWDRSSGANVLTF	TGTGCCAGCAGCGGATGGGACAGGTCCTCTGGGGCCAACGTCCTGACTTTC
-	TRBV6-6	TRBJ2-7	-	CATRDRNEQYF	TGTGCCACCCGGGACCGAAACGAGCAGTACTTC
-	TRBV6-5	TRBJ1-2	few	CASSYYRGGYTF	TGTGCCAGCAGTTATTACAGAGGTGGCTACACCTTC
-	TRBV6-5	TRBJ2-5	-	CASSMGETQYF	TGTGCCAGCAGCATGGGGGAGACCCAGTACTTC
-	TRBV27	TRBJ2-2	-	CASSLKSQGFAGELFF	TGTGCCAGCAGTTTAAAGTCGCAGGGGTTCGCCGGGGAGCTGTTTTTT
-	TRBV24-1	TRBJ1-2	few	CATSDFNYGYTF	TGTGCCACCAGTGATTTCAACTATGGCTACACCTTC
-	TRBV29-1	TRBJ2-1	few	CSVEEGSVEQFF	TGCAGCGTTGAAGAAGGCAGTGTCGAGCAGTTCTTC
-	TRBV20-1	TRBJ2-1	many	CSARAVGGGSSNEQFF	TGCAGTGCTAGAGCTGTCGGAGGGGGCAGCTCCAATGAGCAGTTCTTC
-	TRBV5-1	TRBJ2-3	-	CASSLAQRAEDTQYF	TGCGCCAGCAGCTTGGCCCAGAGGGCCGAAGATACGCAGTATTTT
-	TRBV29-1	TRBJ1-2	-	CSVWDVRGYTF	TGCAGCGTTTGGGACGTGCGTGGCTACACCTTC
TRBD2	TRBV6-5	TRBJ2-7	-	CASSYSLAGGNEQYF	TGTGCCAGCAGTTACTCCCTAGCGGGAGGGAACGAGCAGTACTTC
-	TRBV11-2	TRBJ2-5	-	CASSLQLQETQYF	TGTGCCAGCAGCTTACAGTTGCAAGAGACCCAGTACTTC
TRBD1	TRBV2	TRBJ1-5	few	CASSDQGANQPQHF	TGTGCCAGCAGTGACCAGGGGGCGAATCAGCCCCAGCATTTT
TRBD1	TRBV25-1	TRBJ2-5	-	CASSEYRGQGQETQYF	TGTGCCAGCAGTGAATATCGGGGACAGGGACAAGAGACCCAGTACTTC
-	TRBV3-1	TRBJ2-6	few	CASSQAPGRLSGANVLTF	TGTGCCAGCAGCCAAGCGCCAGGACGCCTCTCTGGGGCCAACGTCCTGACTTTC
-	TRBV19	TRBJ2-7	few	CASSIGYRTDEQYF	TGTGCCAGTAGTATAGGTTACAGGACAGACGAGCAGTACTTC
TRBD1	TRBV4-3	TRBJ2-5	-	CASSQSTGGVGTQYF	TGCGCCAGCAGCCAATCGACAGGGGGCGTCGGGACCCAGTACTTC